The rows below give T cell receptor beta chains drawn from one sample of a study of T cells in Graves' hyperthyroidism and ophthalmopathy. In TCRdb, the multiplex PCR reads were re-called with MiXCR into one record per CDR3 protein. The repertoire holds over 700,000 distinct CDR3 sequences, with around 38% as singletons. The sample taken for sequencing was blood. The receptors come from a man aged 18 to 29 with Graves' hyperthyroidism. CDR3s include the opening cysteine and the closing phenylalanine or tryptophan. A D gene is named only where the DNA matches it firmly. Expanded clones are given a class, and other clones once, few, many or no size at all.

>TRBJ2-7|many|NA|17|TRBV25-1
CASSELEVARGSYEQYF
TGTGCCAGCAGTGAATTAGAAGTGGCTAGAGGCTCCTACGAGCAGTACTTC
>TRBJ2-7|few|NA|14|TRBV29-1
CSVEDWGQTNEQYF
TGCAGCGTTGAAGACTGGGGGCAGACGAACGAGCAGTACTTC
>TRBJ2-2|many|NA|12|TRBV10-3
CAISESPGELFF
TGTGCCATCAGTGAGTCCCCCGGGGAGCTGTTTTTT
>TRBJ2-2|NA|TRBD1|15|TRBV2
CASGPGQGYIGELFF
TGTGCCAGCGGTCCGGGACAGGGGTACATCGGGGAGCTGTTTTTT
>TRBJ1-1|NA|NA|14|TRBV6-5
CASSYATQNTEAFF
TGTGCCAGCAGTTACGCCACCCAGAACACTGAAGCTTTCTTT
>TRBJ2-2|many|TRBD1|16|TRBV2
CASSPLGTVNTGELFF
TGTGCCAGCAGCCCCCTCGGGACAGTGAACACCGGGGAGCTGTTTTTT
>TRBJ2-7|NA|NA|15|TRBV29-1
CSASLGPLSSYEQYF
TGCAGCGCCAGCTTAGGTCCCCTTAGCTCCTACGAGCAGTACTTC
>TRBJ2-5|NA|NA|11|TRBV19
CATGPQETQYF
TGTGCCACGGGACCCCAAGAGACCCAGTACTTC
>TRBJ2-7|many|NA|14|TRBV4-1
CASSQDGDSYEQYF
TGCGCCAGCAGCCAAGATGGGGACTCCTACGAGCAGTACTTC
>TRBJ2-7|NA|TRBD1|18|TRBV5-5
CASSSPDVGTGSPYEQYF
TGTGCCAGCAGCTCCCCCGACGTCGGGACAGGGTCCCCCTACGAGCAGTACTTC
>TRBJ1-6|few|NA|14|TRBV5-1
CASSLGDGDSPLHF
TGCGCCAGCAGCTTGGGGGACGGAGATTCACCCCTCCACTTT
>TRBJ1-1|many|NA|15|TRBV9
CASSSGGGGDTEAFF
TGTGCCAGCAGCTCAGGAGGAGGAGGGGACACTGAAGCTTTCTTT
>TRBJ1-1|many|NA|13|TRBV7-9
CASSFRLGTEAFF
TGTGCCAGCAGCTTCCGGCTGGGCACTGAAGCTTTCTTT
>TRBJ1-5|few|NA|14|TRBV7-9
CASSLSVGNQPQHF
TGTGCCAGCAGTTTATCGGTCGGCAATCAGCCCCAGCATTTT
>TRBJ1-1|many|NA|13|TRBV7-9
CASRPNTYTEAFF
TGTGCCAGCAGGCCGAACACTTACACTGAAGCTTTCTTT
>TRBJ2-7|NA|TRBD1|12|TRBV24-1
CATMTGAREQYF
TGTGCCACTATGACAGGGGCCCGAGAGCAGTACTTC
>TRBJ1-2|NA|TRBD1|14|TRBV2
CATRPGQGEYGYTF
TGTGCCACCCGCCCGGGACAGGGAGAATATGGCTACACCTTC
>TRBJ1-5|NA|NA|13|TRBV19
CASSALINQPQHF
TGTGCCAGCAGTGCCCTCATCAATCAGCCCCAGCATTTT
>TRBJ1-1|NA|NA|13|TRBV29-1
CSLGAGAGTEAFF
TGCAGCTTGGGAGCCGGCGCAGGGACAGAAGCTTTCTTT
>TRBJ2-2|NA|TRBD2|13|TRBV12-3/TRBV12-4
CASSGGSTGELFF
TGTGCCAGCAGTGGCGGGAGCACCGGGGAGCTGTTTTTT
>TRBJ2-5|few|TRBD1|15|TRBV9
CASSKGQAYQETQYF
TGTGCCAGCAGCAAAGGACAGGCGTACCAAGAGACCCAGTACTTC
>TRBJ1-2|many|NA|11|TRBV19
CASQTGTGYTF
TGTGCCAGTCAAACAGGGACCGGCTACACCTTC
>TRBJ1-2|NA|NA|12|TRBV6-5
CASINTDRGYTF
TGTGCCAGCATCAACACCGATAGAGGCTACACCTTC
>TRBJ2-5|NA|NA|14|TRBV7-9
CASSPPQDQETQYF
TGTGCCAGCAGCCCCCCACAGGACCAAGAGACCCAGTACTTC
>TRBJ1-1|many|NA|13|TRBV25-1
CASSGGILGEAFF
TGTGCCAGCAGTGGGGGGATCCTGGGTGAAGCTTTCTTT
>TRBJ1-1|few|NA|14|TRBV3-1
CASSQGGGRTEAFF
TGTGCCAGCAGCCAAGGAGGTGGGAGGACTGAAGCTTTCTTT
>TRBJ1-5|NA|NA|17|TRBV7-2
CASSLPLGGRGFGPQHF
TGTGCCAGCAGCTTACCCCTGGGCGGGCGGGGATTTGGACCCCAGCATTTT
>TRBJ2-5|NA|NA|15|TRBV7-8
CASSPGPLTRWDQYF
TGTGCCAGCAGCCCCGGGCCTCTCACCCGCTGGGACCAGTACTTC
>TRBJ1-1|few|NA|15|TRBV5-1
CASSYQGAGNTEAFF
TGCGCCAGCAGCTACCAGGGCGCGGGGAACACTGAAGCTTTCTTT
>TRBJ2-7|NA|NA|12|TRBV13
CAMQDSSYEQYF
TGTGCCATGCAGGATAGCTCCTACGAGCAGTACTTC
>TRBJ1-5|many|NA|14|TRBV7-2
CASSPDSRNQPQHF
TGTGCCAGCAGCCCCGACAGTCGCAATCAGCCCCAGCATTTT
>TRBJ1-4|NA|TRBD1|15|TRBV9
CASSSQTGTNEKLFF
TGTGCCAGCAGCTCGCAGACAGGGACTAATGAAAAACTGTTTTTT
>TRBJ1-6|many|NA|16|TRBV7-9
CASSFWRGGPRTPLHF
TGTGCCAGCAGCTTCTGGCGCGGGGGCCCGAGGACACCCCTCCACTTT
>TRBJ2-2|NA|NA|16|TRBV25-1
CASSYTTPPVTGELFF
TGTGCCAGCAGTTACACTACCCCGCCTGTCACCGGGGAGCTGTTTTTT
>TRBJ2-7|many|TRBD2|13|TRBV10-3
CAISEPRGDEQYF
TGTGCCATCAGTGAGCCCCGGGGGGACGAGCAGTACTTC
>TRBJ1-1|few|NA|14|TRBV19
CASSIAGAWTEAFF
TGTGCCAGTAGTATCGCGGGGGCATGGACTGAAGCTTTCTTT
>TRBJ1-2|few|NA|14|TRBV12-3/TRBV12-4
CASSLFEGYDGYTF
TGTGCCAGCAGTTTATTTGAGGGCTATGATGGCTACACCTTC
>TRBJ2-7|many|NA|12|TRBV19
CASSPGRGEQYF
TGTGCCAGTAGTCCGGGAAGGGGCGAGCAGTACTTC
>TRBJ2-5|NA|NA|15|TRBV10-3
CASSSRGALQETQYF
TGTGCCAGCAGTAGCCGAGGGGCTCTGCAAGAGACCCAGTACTTC
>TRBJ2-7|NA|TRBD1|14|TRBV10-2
CASRDSQYSYEQYF
TGTGCCAGCAGGGACAGCCAATACTCCTACGAGCAGTACTTC
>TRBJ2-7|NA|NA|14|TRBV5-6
CASRSDASSYEQYF
TGTGCCAGCCGTTCTGACGCGAGCTCCTACGAGCAGTACTTC
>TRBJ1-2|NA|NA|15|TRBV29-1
CSVEATGQGGYGYTF
TGCAGCGTTGAGGCAACAGGCCAGGGCGGCTATGGCTACACCTTC
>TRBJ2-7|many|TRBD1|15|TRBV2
CASSERDRPFYEQYF
TGTGCCAGCAGTGAGCGGGACAGGCCCTTCTACGAGCAGTACTTC
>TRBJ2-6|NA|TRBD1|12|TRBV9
CASSPGQDALTF
TGTGCCAGCAGCCCAGGACAGGATGCCTTGACTTTC
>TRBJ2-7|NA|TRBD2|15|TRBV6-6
CASSEQRGRSYEQYF
TGTGCCAGCAGTGAGCAGCGGGGGAGGTCCTACGAGCAGTACTTC
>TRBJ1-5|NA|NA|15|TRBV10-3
CAISPGLESNQPQHF
TGTGCCATCAGCCCTGGACTCGAAAGCAATCAGCCCCAGCATTTT
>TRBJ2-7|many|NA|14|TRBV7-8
CASSGQGTSYEQYF
TGTGCCTCGTCAGGGCAGGGGACATCCTACGAGCAGTACTTC
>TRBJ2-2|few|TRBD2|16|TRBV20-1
CSALGLAGVNTGELFF
TGCAGTGCTTTGGGGCTAGCGGGAGTGAACACCGGGGAGCTGTTTTTT
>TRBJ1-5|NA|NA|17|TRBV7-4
CASRAYVIRDSNQPQHF
TGTGCCAGCAGAGCTTATGTTATCCGGGACTCCAATCAGCCCCAGCATTTT
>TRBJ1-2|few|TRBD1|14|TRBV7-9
CASSPGATGDVCTF
TGTGCCAGCAGCCCCGGAGCGACAGGGGACGTTTGCACCTTC
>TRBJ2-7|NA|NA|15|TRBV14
CASSLPTDPPYEQYF
TGTGCCAGCAGCCTCCCGACGGATCCTCCCTACGAGCAGTACTTC
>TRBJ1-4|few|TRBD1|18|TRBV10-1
CASRNRDSPAWGREKLFF
TGCGCCAGCAGGAACCGGGACAGCCCCGCTTGGGGTCGTGAAAAACTGTTTTTT
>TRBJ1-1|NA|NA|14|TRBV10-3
CAISESAAGTEAFF
TGTGCCATCAGTGAGAGCGCGGCGGGCACTGAAGCTTTCTTT
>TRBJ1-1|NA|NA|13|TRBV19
CASSSNVNTEAFF
TGTGCCAGTAGTTCAAACGTGAACACTGAAGCTTTCTTT